Following are 2 T cell receptor beta chains from one sample sequenced in a study of cytomegalovirus exposure and HLA in healthy donors. Primers: 60 Vbeta forward and 13 Jbeta reverse. Here immunoSEQ multiplex PCR was the method, and the copy in TCRdb shows in-frame clones only, minus some. Altogether about 160,000 clones are present, about 77% being singletons, with the ten largest covering about 1.3%. Specimen: PBMCs. The receptor source for this set is a woman between 50 and 59 years old in good health and CMV-seronegative.

This clone appeared a few times. This sequence joins TRBV2 and TRBJ1-5; TRBD1 is a possible D gene (5 bases). CDR3 length equals 12 residues. V shed 6 bases and J shed 8 bases, with 11 bases lying between them. Germline values: CDR1 SNHLY, CDR2 FYNNEI. Written as DNA, the CDR3 is TGTGCCAGCAGAAACAGGATGAAGCCCCAGCATTTT. It is translated as CASRNRMKPQHF. Together with reference TRBV2 and TRBJ1-5, the CDR3 gives the full variable domain: EPEVTQTPSHQVTQMGQEVILRCVPISNHLYFYWYRQILGQKVEFLVSFYNNEISEKSEIFDDQFSVERPDGSNFTLKIRSTKLEDSAMYFCASRNRMKPQHFGDGTRLSIL.

Only a few counts were recorded for this clone. V usage is TRBV5-1 and J usage is TRBJ1-4; no clear D gene. The CDR3 covers 13 residues. The germline V gene encodes CDR1 SGHRS and CDR2 YFSETQ. The V end was cut by 4 bases, the J end by 8 bases, with 12 bases between. CDR3 residues: CASSKGAGEKLFF. In DNA, the CDR3 is TGCGCCAGCAGCAAGGGAGCGGGGGAAAAACTGTTTTTT.